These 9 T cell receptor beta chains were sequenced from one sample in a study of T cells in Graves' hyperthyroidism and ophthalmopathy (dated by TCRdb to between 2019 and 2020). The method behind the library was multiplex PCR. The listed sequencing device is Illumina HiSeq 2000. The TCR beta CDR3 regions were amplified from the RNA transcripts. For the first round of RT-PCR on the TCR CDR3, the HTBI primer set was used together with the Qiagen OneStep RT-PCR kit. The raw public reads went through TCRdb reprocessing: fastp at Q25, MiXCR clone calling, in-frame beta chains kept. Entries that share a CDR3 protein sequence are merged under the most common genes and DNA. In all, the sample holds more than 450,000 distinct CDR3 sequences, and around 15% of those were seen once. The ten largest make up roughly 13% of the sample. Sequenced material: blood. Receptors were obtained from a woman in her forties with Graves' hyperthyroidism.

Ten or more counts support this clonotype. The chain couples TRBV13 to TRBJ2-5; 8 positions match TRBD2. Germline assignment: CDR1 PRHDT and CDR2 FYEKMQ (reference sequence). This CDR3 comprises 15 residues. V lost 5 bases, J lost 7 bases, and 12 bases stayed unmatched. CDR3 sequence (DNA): TGTGCCAGCAGCAGCTCGACTAGCGAGGGGTTGACCCAGTACTTC. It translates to CASSSSTSEGLTQYF.

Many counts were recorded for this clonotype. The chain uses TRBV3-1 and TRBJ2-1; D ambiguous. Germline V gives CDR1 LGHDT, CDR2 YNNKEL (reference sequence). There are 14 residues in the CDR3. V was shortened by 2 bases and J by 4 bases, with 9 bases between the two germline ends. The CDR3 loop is CASSQFQEYNEQFF. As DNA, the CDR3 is TGTGCCAGCAGCCAATTTCAGGAGTACAATGAGCAGTTCTTC.

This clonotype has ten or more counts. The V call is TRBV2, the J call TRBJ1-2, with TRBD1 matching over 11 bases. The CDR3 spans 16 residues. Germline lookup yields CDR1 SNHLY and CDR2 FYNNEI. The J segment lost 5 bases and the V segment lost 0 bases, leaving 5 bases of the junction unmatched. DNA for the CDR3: TGTGCCAGCAGTGAAGCGCGGACAGGGGGCGGGTATGGCTACACCTTC. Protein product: CASSEARTGGGYGYTF.

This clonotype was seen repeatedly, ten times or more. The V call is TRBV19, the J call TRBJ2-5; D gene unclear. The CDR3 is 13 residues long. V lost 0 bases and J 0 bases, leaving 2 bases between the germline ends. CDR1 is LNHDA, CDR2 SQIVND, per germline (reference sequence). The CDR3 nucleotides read TGTGCCAGTAGTATAGACCACCAAGAGACCCAGTACTTC. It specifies CASSIDHQETQYF.

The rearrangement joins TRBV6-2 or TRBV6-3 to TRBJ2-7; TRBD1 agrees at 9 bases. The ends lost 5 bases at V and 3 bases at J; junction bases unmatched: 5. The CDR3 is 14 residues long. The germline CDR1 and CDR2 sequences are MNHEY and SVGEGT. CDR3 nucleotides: TGTGCCAGCAGTATGTCGGGACAGGGCTACGAGCAGTACTTC. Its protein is CASSMSGQGYEQYF.

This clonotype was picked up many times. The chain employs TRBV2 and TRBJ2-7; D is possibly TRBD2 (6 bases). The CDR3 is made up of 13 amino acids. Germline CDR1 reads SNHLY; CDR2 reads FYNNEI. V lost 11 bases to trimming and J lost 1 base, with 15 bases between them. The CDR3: CAHSGDPSYEQYF. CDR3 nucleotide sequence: TGTGCCCATTCGGGAGACCCATCCTACGAGCAGTACTTC.

CDR3 residues: CASRTSGRINEQFF. DNA of the CDR3: TGTGCCAGCCGGACTAGCGGGAGAATTAATGAGCAGTTCTTC. V gene TRBV2 combines with J gene TRBJ2-1; 13 bases are shared with TRBD2. CDR1 and CDR2 from the germline V gene are SNHLY and FYNNEI. The V and J ends lost 8 bases and 7 bases, in that order; junction bases with no gene match: 5. The CDR3 runs 14 residues.

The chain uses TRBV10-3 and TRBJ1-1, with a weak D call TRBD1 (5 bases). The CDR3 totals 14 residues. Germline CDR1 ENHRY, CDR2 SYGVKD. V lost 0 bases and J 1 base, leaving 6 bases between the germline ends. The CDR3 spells CAISESGQNTEAFF. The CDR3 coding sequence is TGTGCCATCAGTGAGTCGGGGCAGAACACTGAAGCTTTCTTT.

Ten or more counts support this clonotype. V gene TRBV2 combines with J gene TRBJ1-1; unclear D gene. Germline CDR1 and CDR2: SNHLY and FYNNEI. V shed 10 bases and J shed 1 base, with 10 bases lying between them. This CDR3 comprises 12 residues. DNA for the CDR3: TGTGCCACTGCGGAGAGGAACACTGAAGCTTTCTTT. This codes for CATAERNTEAFF.